The source of this T cell receptor (beta chain) is a study of blood T cell repertoires in COVID-19. In the study overall: The United States, Italy and Spain were the sources of the acute and convalescent COVID-19 samples. Sources were T cells, B-cell-depleted T cells, or PBMCs; the material itself was cDNA or gDNA.

Original methodology: Nucleated cell number was recorded as an estimate derived from reference gene primer amplification. The repertoire was sequenced with immunoSEQ multiplex PCR; TCRdb's copy has only in-frame clones and lacks some. V and J calls and clone size follow that table, whereas D and trimming were derived from the DNA. The table records a few hundred thousand clones, about nine tenths of them present only once. This clone showed up just once. This CDR3 spans 11 amino acids. Germline V lookup: CDR1 MNHEY, CDR2 SMNVEV (reference sequence). V gave up 7 bases and J gave up 9 bases, with 10 bases separating them.

Sequencing was done on a sample of peripheral blood. The TCR sequence derives from a woman aged 25 to 39 who had recovered from COVID-19. This chain connects TRBV27 to TRBJ2-1; the D gene is possibly TRBD2 (5 bases). CDR3 nucleotide sequence: TGTGCCAGCACATCCAGCGGTGAGCAGTTCTTC. Amino acids: CASTSSGEQFF.